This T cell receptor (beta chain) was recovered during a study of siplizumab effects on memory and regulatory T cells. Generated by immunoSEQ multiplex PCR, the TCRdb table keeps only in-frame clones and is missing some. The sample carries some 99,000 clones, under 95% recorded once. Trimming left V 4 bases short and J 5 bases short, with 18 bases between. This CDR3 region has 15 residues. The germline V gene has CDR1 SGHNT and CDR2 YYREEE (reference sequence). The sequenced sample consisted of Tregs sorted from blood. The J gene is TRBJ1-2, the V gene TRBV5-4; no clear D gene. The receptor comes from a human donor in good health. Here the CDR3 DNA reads TGTGCCAGCAGCCCGCGGCCAAATCCAATGTATGGCTACACCTTC. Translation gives CASSPRPNPMYGYTF. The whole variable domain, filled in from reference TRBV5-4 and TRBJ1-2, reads ETGVTQSPTHLIKTRGQQVTLRCSSQSGHNTVSWYQQALGQGPQFIFQYYREEENGRGNFPPRFSGLQFPNYSSELNVNALELDDSALYLCASSPRPNPMYGYTFGSGTRLTVV.